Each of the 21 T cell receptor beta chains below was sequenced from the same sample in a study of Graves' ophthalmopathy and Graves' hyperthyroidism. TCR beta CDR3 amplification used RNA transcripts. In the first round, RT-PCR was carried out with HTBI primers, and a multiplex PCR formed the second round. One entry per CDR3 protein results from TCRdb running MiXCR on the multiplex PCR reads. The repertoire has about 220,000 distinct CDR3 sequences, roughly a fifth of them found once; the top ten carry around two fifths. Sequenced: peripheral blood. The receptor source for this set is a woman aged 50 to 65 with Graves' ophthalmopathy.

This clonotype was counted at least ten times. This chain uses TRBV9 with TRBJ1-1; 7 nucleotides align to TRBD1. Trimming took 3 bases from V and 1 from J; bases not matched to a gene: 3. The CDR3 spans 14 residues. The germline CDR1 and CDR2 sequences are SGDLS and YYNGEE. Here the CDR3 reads CASSEGQKNTEAFF. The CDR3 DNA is TGTGCCAGCAGCGAGGGACAGAAGAACACTGAAGCTTTCTTT. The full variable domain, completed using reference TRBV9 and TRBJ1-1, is DSGVTQTPKHLITATGQRVTLRCSPRSGDLSVYWYQQSLDQGLQFLIQYYNGEERAKGNILERFSAQQFPDLHSELNLSSLELGDSALYFCASSEGQKNTEAFFGQGTRLTVV.

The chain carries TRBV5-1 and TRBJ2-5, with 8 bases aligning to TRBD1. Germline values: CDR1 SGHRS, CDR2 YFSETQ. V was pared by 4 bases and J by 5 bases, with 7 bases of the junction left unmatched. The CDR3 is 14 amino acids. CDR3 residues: CASSTRTGWETQYF. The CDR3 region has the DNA TGCGCCAGCAGCACACGGACAGGGTGGGAGACCCAGTACTTC.

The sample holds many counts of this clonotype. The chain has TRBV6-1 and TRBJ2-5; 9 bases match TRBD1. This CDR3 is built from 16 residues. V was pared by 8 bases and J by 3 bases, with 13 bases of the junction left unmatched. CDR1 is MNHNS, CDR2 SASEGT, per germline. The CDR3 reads CASSHRQGGYEETQYF. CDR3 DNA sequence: TGTGCCAGCTCTCACCGACAGGGGGGATACGAAGAGACCCAGTACTTC.

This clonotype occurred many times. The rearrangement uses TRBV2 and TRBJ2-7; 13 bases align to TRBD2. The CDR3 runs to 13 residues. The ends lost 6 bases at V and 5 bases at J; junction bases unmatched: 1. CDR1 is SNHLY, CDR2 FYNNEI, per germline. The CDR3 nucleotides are TGTGCCAGCAGGGGACTAGCGGGAAACGAGCAGTACTTC. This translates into CASRGLAGNEQYF. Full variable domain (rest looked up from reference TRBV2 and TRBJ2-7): EPEVTQTPSHQVTQMGQEVILRCVPISNHLYFYWYRQILGQKVEFLVSFYNNEISEKSEIFDDQFSVERPDGSNFTLKIRSTKLEDSAMYFCASRGLAGNEQYFGPGTRLTVT.

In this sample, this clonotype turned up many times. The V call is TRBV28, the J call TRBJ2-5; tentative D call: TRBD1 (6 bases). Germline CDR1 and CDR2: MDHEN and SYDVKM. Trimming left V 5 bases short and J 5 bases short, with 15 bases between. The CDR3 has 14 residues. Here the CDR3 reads CASSPSGGRETQYF. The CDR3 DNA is TGTGCCAGCAGTCCAAGTGGGGGCCGGGAGACCCAGTACTTC. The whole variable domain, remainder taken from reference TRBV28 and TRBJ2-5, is DVKVTQSSRYLVKRTGEKVFLECVQDMDHENMFWYRQDPGLGLRLIYFSYDVKMKEKGDIPEGYSVSREKKERFSLILESASTNQTSMYLCASSPSGGRETQYFGPGTRLLVL.

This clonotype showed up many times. This CDR3 is CASSRDINYGYTF. In DNA, the CDR3 is TGTGCCAGCAGCCGAGACATTAACTATGGCTACACCTTC. This rearrangement joins TRBV6-1 to TRBJ1-2; D gene uncertain. The CDR3 is 13 residues long. V was shortened by 6 bases and J by 1 base, with 9 bases between the two germline ends. The V gene's germline CDR1 is MNHNS and CDR2 SASEGT.

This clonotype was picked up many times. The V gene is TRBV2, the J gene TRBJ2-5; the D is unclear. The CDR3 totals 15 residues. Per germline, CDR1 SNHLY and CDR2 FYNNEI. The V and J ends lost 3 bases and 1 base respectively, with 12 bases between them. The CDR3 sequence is CASSDENLPQETQYF. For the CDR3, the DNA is TGTGCCAGCAGTGATGAGAATCTTCCCCAAGAGACCCAGTACTTC.

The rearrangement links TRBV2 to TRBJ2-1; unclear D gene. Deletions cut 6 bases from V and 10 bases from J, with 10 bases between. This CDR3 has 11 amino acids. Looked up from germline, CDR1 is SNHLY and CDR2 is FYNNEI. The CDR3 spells CASRALGEQFF. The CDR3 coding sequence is TGTGCCAGCAGAGCCCTGGGGGAGCAGTTCTTC.

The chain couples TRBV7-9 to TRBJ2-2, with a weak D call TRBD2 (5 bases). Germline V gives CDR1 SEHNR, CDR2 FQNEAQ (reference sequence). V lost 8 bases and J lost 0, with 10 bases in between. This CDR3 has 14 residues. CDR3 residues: CASSGSTNTGELFF. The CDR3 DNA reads TGTGCCAGCTCGGGATCCACGAACACCGGGGAGCTGTTTTTT.

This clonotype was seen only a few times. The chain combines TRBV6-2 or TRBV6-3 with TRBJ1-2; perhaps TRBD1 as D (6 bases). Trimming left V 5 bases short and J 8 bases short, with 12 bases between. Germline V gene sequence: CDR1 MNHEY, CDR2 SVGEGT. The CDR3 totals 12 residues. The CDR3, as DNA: TGTGCCAGCAGTCTGGGGGCCGGGGGCTACACCTTC. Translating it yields CASSLGAGGYTF.

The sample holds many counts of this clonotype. The CDR3 region has the DNA TGTGCCAGCGGAGGGGGCGGATTCTACGAGCAGTACTTC. Protein: CASGGGGFYEQYF. The J gene is TRBJ2-7, the V gene TRBV28, with D tentatively TRBD1 (7 bases). Looked up from germline, CDR1 is MDHEN and CDR2 is SYDVKM. Trimming removed 8 bases from V and 3 bases from J, with 14 bases in between. CDR3 length: 13 amino acids. The full variable domain, rest sourced from reference TRBV28 and TRBJ2-7, is DVKVTQSSRYLVKRTGEKVFLECVQDMDHENMFWYRQDPGLGLRLIYFSYDVKMKEKGDIPEGYSVSREKKERFSLILESASTNQTSMYLCASGGGGFYEQYFGPGTRLTVT.

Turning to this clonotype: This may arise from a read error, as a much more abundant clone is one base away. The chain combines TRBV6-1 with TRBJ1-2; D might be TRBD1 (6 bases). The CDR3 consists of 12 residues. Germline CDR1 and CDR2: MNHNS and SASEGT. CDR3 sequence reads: CGSGDTLFGYTF. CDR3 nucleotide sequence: TGTGGCAGCGGGGACACCCTGTTTGGCTACACCTTC.

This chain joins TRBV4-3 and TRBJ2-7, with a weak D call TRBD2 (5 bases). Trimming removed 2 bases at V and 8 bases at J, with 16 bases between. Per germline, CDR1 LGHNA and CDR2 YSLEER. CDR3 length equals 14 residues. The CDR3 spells CASSQSSVSGKQYF. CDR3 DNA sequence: TGCGCCAGCAGCCAATCGTCAGTGAGCGGCAAGCAGTACTTC.

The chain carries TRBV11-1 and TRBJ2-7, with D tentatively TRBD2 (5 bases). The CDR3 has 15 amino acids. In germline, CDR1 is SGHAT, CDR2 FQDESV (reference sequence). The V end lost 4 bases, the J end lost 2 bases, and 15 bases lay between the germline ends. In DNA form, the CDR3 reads TGTGCCAGCAGCTACCTGAGGGCAGGAACCTACGAGCAGTACTTC. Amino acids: CASSYLRAGTYEQYF. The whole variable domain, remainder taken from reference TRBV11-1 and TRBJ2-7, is EAEVAQSPRYKITEKSQAVAFWCDPISGHATLYWYRQILGQGPELLVQFQDESVVDDSQLPKDRFSAERLKGVDSTLKIQPAELGDSAMYLCASSYLRAGTYEQYFGPGTRLTVT.

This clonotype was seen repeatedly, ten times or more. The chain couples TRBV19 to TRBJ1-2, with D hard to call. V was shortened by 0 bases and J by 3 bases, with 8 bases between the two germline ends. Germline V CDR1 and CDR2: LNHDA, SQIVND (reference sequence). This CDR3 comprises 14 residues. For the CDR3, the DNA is TGTGCCAGTAGTATAGAAAGCGGGTACTATGGCTACACCTTC. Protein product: CASSIESGYYGYTF. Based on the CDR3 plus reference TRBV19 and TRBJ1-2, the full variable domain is DGGITQSPKYLFRKEGQNVTLSCEQNLNHDAMYWYRQDPGQGLRLIYYSQIVNDFQKGDIAEGYSVSREKKESFPLTVTSAQKNPTAFYLCASSIESGYYGYTFGSGTRLTVV.

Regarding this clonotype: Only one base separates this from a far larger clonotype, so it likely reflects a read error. CDR3 sequence reads: CASSLVGTNQPQHF. CDR3 bases: TGTGCCAGCAGCTTAGTGGGGACCAATCAGCCCCAGCATTTT. The rearrangement uses TRBV7-8 and TRBJ1-5, with D perhaps TRBD1 (5 bases). The CDR3 runs to 14 residues. V dropped 1 base and J dropped 3 bases, with 7 bases sitting between them. The V gene's germline CDR1 is SGHVS and CDR2 FQNEAQ.

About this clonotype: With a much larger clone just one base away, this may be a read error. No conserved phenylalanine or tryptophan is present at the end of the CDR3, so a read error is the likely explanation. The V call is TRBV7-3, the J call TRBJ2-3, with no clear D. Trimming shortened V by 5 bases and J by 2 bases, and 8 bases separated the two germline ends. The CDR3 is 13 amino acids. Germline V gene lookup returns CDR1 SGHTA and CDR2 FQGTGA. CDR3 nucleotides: TGTGCCAGCAGCCTCTCGTCCACAGATACGCAGTATCTT. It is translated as CASSLSSTDTQYL.

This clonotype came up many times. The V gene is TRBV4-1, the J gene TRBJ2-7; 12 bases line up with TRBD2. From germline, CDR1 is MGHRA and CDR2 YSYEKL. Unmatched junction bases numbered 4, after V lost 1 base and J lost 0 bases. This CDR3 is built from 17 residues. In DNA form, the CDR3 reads TGCGCCAGCAGCCAAGTTCCGACTAGCGGGAGCTCCTACGAGCAGTACTTC. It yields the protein CASSQVPTSGSSYEQYF.

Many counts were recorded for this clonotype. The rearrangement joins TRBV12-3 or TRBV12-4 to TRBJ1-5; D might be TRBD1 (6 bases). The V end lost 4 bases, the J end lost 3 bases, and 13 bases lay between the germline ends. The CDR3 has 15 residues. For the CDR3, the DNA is TGTGCCAGCAGTTCGGGGAGGGGGGTCAATCAGCCCCAGCATTTT. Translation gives CASSSGRGVNQPQHF.

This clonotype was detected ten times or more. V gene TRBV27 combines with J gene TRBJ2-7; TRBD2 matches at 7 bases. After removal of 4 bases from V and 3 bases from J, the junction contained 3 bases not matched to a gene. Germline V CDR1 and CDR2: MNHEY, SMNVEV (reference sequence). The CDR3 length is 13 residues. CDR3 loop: CASSSGLDYEQYF. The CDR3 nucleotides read TGTGCCAGCAGTTCCGGACTAGACTACGAGCAGTACTTC.

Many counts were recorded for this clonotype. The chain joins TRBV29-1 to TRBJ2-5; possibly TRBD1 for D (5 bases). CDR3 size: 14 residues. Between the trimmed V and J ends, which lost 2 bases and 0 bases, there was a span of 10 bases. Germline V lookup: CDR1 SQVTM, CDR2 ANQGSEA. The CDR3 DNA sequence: TGCAGCGTTGAAACAGGCACGTACCAAGAGACCCAGTACTTC. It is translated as CSVETGTYQETQYF.